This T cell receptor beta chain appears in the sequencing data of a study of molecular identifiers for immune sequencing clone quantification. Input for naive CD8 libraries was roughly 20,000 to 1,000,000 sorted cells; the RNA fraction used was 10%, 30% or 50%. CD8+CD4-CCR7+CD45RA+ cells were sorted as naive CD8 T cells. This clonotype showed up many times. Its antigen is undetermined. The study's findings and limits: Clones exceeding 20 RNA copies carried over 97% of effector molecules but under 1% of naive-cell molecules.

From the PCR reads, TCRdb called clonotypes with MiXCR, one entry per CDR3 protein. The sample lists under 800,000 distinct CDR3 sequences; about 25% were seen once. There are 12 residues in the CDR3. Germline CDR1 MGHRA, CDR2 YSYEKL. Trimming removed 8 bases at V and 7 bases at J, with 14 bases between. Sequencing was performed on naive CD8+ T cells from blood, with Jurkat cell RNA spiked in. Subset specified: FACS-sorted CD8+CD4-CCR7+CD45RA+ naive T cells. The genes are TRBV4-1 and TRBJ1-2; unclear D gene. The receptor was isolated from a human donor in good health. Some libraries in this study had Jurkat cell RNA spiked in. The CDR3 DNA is TGCGCCAGCCGGACTCCAGTGCTTGGCTACACCTTC. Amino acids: CASRTPVLGYTF.